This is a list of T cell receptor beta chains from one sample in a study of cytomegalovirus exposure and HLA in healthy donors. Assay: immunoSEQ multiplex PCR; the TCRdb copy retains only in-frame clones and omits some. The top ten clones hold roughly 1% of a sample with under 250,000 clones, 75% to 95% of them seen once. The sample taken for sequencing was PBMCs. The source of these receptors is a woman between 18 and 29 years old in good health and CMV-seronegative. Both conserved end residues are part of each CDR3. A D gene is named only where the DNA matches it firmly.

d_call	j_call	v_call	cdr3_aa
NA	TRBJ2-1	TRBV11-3	CASSSRRGDNEQFF
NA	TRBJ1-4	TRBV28	CASSFDVGLNGRIGEKLFF
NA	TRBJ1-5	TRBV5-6	CASSPGGGLNQPQHF
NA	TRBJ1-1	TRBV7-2	CATRQQMNTEAFF
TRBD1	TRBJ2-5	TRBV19	CASSRDRGRQETQYF
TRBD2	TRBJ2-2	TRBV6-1	CASGAGEGEVGELFF
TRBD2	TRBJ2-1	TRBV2	CASSEGLLAGYEQFF
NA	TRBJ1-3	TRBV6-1	CASSELTDSGNTIYF
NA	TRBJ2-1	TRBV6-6	CASGLNLAVNEQFF
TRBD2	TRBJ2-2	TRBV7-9	CASSRWLRLAATTGELFF
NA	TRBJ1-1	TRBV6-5	CASSYGGDRTEAFF
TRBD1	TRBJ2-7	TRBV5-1	CASSIQDRPKDEQYF
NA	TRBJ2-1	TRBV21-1	CASSAADGDRGVNEQFF
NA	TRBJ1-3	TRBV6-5	CASSYSKGAGNTIYF
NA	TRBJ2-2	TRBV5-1	CASSLATGITGELFF
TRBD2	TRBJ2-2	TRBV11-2	CASSLRGAGAGELFF
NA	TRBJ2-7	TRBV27	CASSLSAGPTYEQYF
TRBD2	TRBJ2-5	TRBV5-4	CASSPGPSGRAVETQYF
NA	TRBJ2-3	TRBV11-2	CASSSLWRNTDTQYF
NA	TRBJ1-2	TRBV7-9	CASSSGRDNYGYTF
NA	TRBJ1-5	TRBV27	CASSYRDGQPQHF
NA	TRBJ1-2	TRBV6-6	CASSNQGNGYTF
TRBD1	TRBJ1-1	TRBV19	CASTSGTGDHTEAFF
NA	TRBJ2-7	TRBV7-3	CASSTNPGYEQYF
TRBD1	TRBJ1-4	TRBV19	CASSITGEYEKLFF
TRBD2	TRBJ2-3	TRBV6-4	CASSQLAGGNLDTQYF
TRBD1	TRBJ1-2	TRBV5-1	CASSLDPQGANYGYTF
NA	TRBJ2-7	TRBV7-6	CASSPHETGISSYEQYF
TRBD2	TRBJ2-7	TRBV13	CASSLKAGLAGADEQYF
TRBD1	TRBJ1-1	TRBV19	CASMVRGYTEAFF
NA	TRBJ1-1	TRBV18	CASSPFGETEAFF
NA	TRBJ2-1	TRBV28	CASSFLRGYNNEQFF
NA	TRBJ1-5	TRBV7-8	CASSLGTGNQPQHF
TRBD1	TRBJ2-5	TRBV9	CASSVRQGAETQYF
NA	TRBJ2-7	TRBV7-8	CASSTQTRPHEQYF
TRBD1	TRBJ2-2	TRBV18	CASSLSDLSDRTGYWDRHTGELFF
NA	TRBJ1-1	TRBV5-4	CASSLVTGWFTEAFF
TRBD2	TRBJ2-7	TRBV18	CASTISAGRMGYEQYF
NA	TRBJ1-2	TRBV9	CASSSSRRGINYGYTF
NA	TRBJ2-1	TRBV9	CASSAPPSLEGEQFF
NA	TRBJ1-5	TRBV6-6	CASDTGEWIGNQPQHF
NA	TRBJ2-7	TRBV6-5	CASSYSADSYEQYF